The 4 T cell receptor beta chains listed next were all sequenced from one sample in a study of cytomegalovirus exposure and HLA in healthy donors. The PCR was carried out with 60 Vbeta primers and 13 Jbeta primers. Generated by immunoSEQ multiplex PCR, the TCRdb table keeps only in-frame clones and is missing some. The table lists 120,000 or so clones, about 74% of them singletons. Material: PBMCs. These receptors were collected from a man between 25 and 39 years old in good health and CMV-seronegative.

The CDR3 region is CASSFTGVYGYTF. In DNA form, the CDR3 reads TGTGCCAGCAGCTTTACAGGAGTTTATGGCTACACCTTC. The V and J genes are TRBV28 and TRBJ1-2; a possible D gene is TRBD1 (5 bases). The CDR3 is made up of 13 amino acids. CDR1 and CDR2 (germline): MDHEN, SYDVKM. The ends were cut back, 6 bases at V and 5 bases at J, with 13 bases in the middle.

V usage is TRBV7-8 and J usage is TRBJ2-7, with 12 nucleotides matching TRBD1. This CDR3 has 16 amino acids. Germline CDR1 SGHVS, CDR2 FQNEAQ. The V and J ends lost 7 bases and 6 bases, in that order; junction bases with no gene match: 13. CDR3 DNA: TGTGCCAGCAACCTAAACCCGGGACAGGGGGCGTCCGAGCAGTACTTC. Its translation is CASNLNPGQGASEQYF.

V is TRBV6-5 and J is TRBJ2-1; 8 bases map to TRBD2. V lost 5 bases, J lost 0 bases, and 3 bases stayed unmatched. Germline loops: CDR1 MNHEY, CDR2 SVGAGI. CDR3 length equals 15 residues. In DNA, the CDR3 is TGTGCCAGCAGTCGGAGCGGGGGCTCCTACAATGAGCAGTTCTTC. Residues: CASSRSGGSYNEQFF.

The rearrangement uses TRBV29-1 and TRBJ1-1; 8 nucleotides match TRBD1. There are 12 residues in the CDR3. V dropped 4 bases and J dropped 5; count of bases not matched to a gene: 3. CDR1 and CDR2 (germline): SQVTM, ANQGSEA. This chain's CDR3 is CSVAQGGTEAFF. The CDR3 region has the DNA TGCAGCGTTGCACAGGGGGGGACTGAAGCTTTCTTT.